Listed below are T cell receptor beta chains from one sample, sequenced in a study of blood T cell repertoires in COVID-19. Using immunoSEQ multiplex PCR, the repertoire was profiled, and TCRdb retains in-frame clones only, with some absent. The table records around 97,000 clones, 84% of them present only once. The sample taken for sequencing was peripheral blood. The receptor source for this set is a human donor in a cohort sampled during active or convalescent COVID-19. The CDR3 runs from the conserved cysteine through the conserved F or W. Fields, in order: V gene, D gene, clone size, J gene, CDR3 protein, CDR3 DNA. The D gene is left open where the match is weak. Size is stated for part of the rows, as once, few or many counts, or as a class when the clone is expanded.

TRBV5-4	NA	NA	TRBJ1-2	CASSLAKGNSYGYTF	TGTGCCAGCAGCTTGGCCAAGGGGAATTCCTATGGCTACACCTTC
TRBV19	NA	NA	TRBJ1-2	CASSGSRGGYTF	TGTGCCAGTAGTGGCAGCAGGGGAGGCTACACCTTC
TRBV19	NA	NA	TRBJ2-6	CASNPRGTGANVLTF	TGTGCCAGTAACCCTAGGGGTACTGGGGCCAACGTCCTGACTTTC
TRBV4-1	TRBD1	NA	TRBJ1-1	CASSHPDRVNTEAFF	TGCGCCAGCAGCCATCCGGACAGGGTGAACACTGAAGCTTTCTTT
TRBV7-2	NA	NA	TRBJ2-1	CASSELTGARFF	TGTGCCAGCAGCGAGCTGACAGGTGCGAGATTCTTC
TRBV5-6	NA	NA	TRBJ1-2	CASSLGPGHREPYGYTF	TGTGCCAGCAGCTTGGGGCCGGGGCACAGGGAACCCTATGGCTACACCTTC
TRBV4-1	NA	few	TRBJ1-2	CASSQEAKEPGYTF	TGCGCCAGCAGCCAAGAGGCCAAGGAGCCTGGCTACACCTTC
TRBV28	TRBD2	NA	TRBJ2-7	CASSSGLAGGPREQYF	TGTGCCAGCAGTTCGGGACTAGCGGGGGGGCCTCGCGAGCAGTACTTC
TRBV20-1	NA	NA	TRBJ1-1	CSASTGMGTEAFF	TGCAGTGCTAGTACCGGGATGGGGACTGAAGCTTTCTTT
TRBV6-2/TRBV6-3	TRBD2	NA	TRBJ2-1	CASSTYRPGLAGDEQFF	TGTGCCAGCAGTACCTACCGACCGGGACTAGCGGGTGATGAGCAGTTCTTC
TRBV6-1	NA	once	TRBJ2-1	CASSESLGHEQFF	TGTGCCAGCAGTGAATCTCTGGGGCATGAGCAGTTCTTC
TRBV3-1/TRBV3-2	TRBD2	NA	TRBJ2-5	CASSQTAGGAKTQYF	TGTGCCAGCAGCCAAACCGCCGGGGGGGCAAAGACCCAGTACTTC
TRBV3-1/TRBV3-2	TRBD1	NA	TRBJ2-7	CASSQGVGDRGDEQYF	TGTGCCAGCAGCCAAGGAGTGGGGGACAGGGGGGACGAGCAGTACTTC
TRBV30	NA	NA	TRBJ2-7	CAWIRGASGEQYF	TGTGCCTGGATTCGGGGGGCGTCAGGCGAGCAGTACTTC
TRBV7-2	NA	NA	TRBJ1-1	CASSLEAGLAAFF	TGTGCCAGCAGCTTAGAGGCAGGGCTGGCAGCTTTCTTT
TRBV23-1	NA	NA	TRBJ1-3	CASNSCASGNTIYF	TGCGCCAGCAACAGTTGTGCCTCTGGAAACACCATATATTTT
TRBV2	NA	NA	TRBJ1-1	CASSSTVLNTEAFF	TGTGCCAGCAGTTCAACAGTGCTCAACACTGAAGCTTTCTTT
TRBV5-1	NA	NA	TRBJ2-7	CASSIFAGPSYEQYF	TGCGCCAGCAGCATCTTTGCGGGGCCGTCCTACGAGCAGTACTTC
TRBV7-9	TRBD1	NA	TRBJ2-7	CASSAMGRGSSSYEQYF	TGTGCCAGCAGCGCGATGGGCAGGGGGTCTTCCTCCTACGAGCAGTACTTC
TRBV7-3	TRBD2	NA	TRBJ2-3	CASSLKGLAGGHADTQYF	TGTGCCAGCAGCTTAAAAGGGTTAGCGGGGGGGCACGCAGATACGCAGTATTTT
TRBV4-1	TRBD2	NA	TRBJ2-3	CASSRLAGGITDTQYF	TGCGCCAGCAGCCGACTAGCGGGGGGTATTACAGATACGCAGTATTTT
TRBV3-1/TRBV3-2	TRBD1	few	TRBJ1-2	CASSQGGQVKGYTF	TGTGCCAGCAGCCAAGGTGGACAGGTAAAAGGCTACACCTTC